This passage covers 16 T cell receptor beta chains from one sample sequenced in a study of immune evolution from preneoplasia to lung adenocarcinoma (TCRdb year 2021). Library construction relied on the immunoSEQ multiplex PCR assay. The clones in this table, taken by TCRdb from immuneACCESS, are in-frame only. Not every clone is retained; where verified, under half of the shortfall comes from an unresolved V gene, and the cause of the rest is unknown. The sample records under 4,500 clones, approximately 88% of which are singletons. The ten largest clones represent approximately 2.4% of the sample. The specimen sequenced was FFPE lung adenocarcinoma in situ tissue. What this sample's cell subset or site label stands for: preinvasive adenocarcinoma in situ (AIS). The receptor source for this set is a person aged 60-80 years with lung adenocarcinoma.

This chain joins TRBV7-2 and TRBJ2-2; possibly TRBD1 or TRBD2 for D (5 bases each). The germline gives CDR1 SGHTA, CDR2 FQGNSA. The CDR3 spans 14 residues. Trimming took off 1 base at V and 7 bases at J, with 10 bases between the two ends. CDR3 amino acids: CASSLVGGVGELFF. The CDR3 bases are TGTGCCAGCAGCTTAGTTGGGGGAGTCGGGGAGCTGTTTTTT.

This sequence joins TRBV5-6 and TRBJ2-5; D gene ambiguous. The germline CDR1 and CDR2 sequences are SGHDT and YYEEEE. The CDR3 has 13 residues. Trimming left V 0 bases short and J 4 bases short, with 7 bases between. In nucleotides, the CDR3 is TGTGCCAGCAGCTTGGCCAGTTTAGAGACCCAGTACTTC. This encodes CASSLASLETQYF.

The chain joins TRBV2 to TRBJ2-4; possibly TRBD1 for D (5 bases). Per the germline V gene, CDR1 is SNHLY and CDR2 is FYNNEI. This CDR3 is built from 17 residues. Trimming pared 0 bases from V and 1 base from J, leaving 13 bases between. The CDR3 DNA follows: TGTGCCAGCAGTGAAGCCGTGACAGTCAGGGCCAAAAACATTCAGTACTTC. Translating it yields CASSEAVTVRAKNIQYF.

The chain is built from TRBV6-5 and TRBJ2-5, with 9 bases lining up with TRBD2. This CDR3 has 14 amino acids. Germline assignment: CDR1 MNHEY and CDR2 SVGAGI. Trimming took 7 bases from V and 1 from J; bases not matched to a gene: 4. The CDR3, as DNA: TGTGCCAGCATGCGGGGGGGGTCCCAAGAGACCCAGTACTTC. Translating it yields CASMRGGSQETQYF.

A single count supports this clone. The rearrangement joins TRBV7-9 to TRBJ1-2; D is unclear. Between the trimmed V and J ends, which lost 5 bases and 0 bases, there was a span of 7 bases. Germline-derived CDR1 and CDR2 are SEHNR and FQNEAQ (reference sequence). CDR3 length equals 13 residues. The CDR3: CASSPFSNYGYTF. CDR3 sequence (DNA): TGTGCCAGCAGCCCCTTTTCTAACTATGGCTACACCTTC.

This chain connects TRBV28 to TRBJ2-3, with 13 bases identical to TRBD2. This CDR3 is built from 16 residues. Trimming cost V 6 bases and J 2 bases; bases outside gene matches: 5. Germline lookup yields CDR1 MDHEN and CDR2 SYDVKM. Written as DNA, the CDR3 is TGTGCCAGCAGATCACTAGCGGGGGGGCCCACAGATACGCAGTATTTT. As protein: CASRSLAGGPTDTQYF.

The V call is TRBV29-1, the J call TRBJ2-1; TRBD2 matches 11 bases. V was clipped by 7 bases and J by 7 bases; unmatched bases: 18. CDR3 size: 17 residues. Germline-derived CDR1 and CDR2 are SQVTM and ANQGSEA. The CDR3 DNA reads TGCAGCGCCGCGTTCCCCGACTTACTAGCGGGGGTGAATGAGCAGTTCTTC. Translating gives CSAAFPDLLAGVNEQFF.

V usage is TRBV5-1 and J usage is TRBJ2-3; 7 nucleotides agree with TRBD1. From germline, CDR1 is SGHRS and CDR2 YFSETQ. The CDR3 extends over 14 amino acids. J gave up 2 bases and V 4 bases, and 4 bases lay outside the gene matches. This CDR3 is CASSTGVNTDTQYF. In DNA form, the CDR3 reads TGCGCCAGCAGCACAGGGGTGAACACAGATACGCAGTATTTT.

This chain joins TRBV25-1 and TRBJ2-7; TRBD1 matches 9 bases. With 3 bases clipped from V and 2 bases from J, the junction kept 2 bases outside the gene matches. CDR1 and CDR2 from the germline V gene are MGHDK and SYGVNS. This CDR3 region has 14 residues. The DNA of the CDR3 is TGTGCCAGCAGTGACGACAGGGGGGCCTACGAGCAGTACTTC. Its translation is CASSDDRGAYEQYF.

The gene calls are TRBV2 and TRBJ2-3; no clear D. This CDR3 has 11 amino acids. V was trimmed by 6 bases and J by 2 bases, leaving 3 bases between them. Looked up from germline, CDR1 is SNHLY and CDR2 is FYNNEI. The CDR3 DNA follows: TGTGCCAGCAGCTACACAGATACGCAGTATTTT. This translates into CASSYTDTQYF.

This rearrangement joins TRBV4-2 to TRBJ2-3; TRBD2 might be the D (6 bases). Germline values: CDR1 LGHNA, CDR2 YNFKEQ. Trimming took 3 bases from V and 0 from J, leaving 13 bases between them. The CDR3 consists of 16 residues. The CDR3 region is CASSQEPGTSTDTQYF. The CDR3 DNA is TGTGCCAGCAGCCAGGAGCCGGGGACTAGCACAGATACGCAGTATTTT.

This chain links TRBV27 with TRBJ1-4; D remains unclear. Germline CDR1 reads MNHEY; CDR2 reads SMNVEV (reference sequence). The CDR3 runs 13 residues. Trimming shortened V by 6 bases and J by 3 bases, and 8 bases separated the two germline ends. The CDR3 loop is CASRPLANEKLFF. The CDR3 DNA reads TGTGCCAGCAGACCCTTGGCTAATGAAAAACTGTTTTTT.

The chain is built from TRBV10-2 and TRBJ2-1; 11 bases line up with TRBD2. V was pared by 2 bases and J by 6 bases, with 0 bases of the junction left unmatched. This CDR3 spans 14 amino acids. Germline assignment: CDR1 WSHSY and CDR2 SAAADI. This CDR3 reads CASSETSGSNEQFF. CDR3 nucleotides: TGCGCCAGCAGTGAGACTAGCGGGAGCAATGAGCAGTTCTTC.

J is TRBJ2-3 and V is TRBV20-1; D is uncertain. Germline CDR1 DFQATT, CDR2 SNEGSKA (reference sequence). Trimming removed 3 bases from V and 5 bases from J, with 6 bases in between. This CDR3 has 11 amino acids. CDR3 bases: TGCAGTGCTAGTTTAGGAGATACGCAGTATTTT. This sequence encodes CSASLGDTQYF.

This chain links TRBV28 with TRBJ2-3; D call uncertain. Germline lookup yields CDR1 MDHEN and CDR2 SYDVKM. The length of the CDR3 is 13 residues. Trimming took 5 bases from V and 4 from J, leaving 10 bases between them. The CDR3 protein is CASSVESPDTQYF. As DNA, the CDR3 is TGTGCCAGCAGTGTAGAATCCCCAGATACGCAGTATTTT.

Here the CDR3 reads CASSLELARTDTQYF. CDR3 sequence (DNA): TGTGCCAGCAGCTTAGAACTAGCGCGCACAGATACGCAGTATTTT. V usage is TRBV7-3 and J usage is TRBJ2-3; 7 nucleotides match TRBD2. Germline-derived CDR1 and CDR2 are SGHTA and FQGTGA. Trimming removed 2 bases from V and 1 base from J; junction bases left unmatched: 3. The CDR3 consists of 15 residues.